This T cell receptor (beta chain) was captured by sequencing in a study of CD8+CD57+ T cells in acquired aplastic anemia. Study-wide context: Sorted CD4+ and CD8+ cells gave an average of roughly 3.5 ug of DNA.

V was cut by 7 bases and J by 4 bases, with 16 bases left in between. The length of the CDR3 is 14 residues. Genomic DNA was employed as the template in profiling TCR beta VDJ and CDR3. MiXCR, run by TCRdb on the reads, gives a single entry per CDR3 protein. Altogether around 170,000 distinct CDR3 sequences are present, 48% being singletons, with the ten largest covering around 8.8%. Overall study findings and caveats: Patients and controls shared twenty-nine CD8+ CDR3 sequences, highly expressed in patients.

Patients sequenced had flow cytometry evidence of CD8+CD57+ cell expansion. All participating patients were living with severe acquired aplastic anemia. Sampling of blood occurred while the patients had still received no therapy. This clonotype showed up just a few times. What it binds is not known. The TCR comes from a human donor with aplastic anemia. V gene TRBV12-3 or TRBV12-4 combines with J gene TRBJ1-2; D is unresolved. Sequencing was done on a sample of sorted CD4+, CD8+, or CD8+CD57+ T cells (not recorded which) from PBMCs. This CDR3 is CASKRSEPSYGYTF. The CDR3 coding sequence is TGTGCCAGCAAAAGGTCCGAACCCTCCTATGGCTACACCTTC.